Below, 29 T cell receptor beta chains from the same sample are listed, as sequenced in a study of T cells expressing NK-cell markers. With the 5' RACE reads reprocessed, TCRdb shows one record per CDR3 protein and no DNA. Its listing shows hundreds of thousands of distinct CDR3 sequences. Sample: blood T cells: a sorted CD56 or NKG2C T cell subset, CD4+ or CD8+ T cells, or bulk PBMC T cells (not recorded which). The receptors stem from a woman aged 18 to 75 in good health.

The chain has TRBV7-6 and TRBJ2-1; lacking DNA, the TRBD2 call made by TCRdb goes unchecked. This CDR3 comprises 16 residues. Germline V gives CDR1 SGHVS, CDR2 FNYEAQ. CDR3 region: CASSPWTSGSRNEQFF. The entire variable domain, with the rest obtained from reference TRBV7-6 and TRBJ2-1, is as follows: GAGVSQSPRYKVTKRGQDVALRCDPISGHVSLYWYRQALGQGPEFLTYFNYEAQQDKSGLPNDRFSAERPEGSISTLTIQRTEQRDSAMYRCASSPWTSGSRNEQFFGPGTRLTVL.

V and J are TRBV7-8 and TRBJ2-5. The CDR3 loop spans 15 amino acids. Germline V gene lookup returns CDR1 SGHVS and CDR2 FQNEAQ. CDR3 protein: CASSFLNGYQETQYF.

The rearrangement uses TRBV12-3 or TRBV12-4 and TRBJ2-2; TCRdb's assignment of TRBD2 cannot be checked, as there is no DNA. This CDR3 has 15 residues. CDR3 loop: CASSDSGRGTGELFF.

The chain combines TRBV2 with TRBJ1-2; with no DNA, the TCRdb D assignment of TRBD1 cannot be verified. This CDR3 is 12 amino acids long. Per the germline V gene, CDR1 is SNHLY and CDR2 is FYNNEI. The CDR3 sequence is CASSTRQGGYTF.

The V call is TRBV6-1, the J call TRBJ2-2; TCRdb proposes TRBD1, but this gene call is untestable without DNA. Germline CDR1 is MNHNS and CDR2 is SASEGT. CDR3 length equals 15 residues. CDR3: CASYKGGMGTGELFF.

This sequence joins TRBV5-1 and TRBJ2-3. The CDR3 is made up of 15 amino acids. Germline CDR1 reads SGHRS; CDR2 reads YFSETQ. CDR3 sequence reads: CASSRLSTSTDTQYF.

This chain joins TRBV20-1 and TRBJ2-1; TCRdb's D gene call, TRBD2, goes unchecked for lack of DNA. Germline CDR1 is DFQATT and CDR2 is SNEGSKA (reference sequence). This CDR3 contains 16 residues. The CDR3 sequence: CSAPDRSAGVLNEQFF.

This rearrangement joins TRBV7-3 to TRBJ1-1; the D gene TCRdb calls, TRBD1, cannot be checked with no DNA. The germline V gene encodes CDR1 SGHTA and CDR2 FQGTGA. The CDR3 contains 13 residues. The CDR3 sequence: CASSLQGSSEAFF.

The genes are TRBV19 and TRBJ1-6; TCRdb proposes TRBD1, but this gene call is untestable without DNA. The CDR3 spans 17 residues. The germline CDR1 and CDR2 sequences are LNHDA and SQIVND (reference sequence). CDR3 in amino acids: CASSIGGAGQGTSPLHF.

J is TRBJ2-1 and V is TRBV5-1; without DNA, the TCRdb call of TRBD1 cannot be checked. Germline V gene lookup returns CDR1 SGHRS and CDR2 YFSETQ. CDR3 length: 15 amino acids. The CDR3 region is CASSLVGQQYNEQFF.

This sequence joins TRBV21-1 and TRBJ1-1. TRBV21-1 represents a pseudogene. The CDR3 is 12 residues long. This chain's CDR3 is CARPPANTEAFF.

J is TRBJ1-1 and V is TRBV4-2. This CDR3 comprises 15 residues. The V gene's germline CDR1 is LGHNA and CDR2 YNFKEQ. CDR3: CASSQGEGMRTEAFF.

The chain recombines TRBV3-1 with TRBJ2-2; TCRdb reports TRBD2, a call that lacks DNA to check it against. This CDR3 comprises 12 residues. Looked up from germline, CDR1 is LGHDT and CDR2 is YNNKEL (reference sequence). CDR3 residues: CASSQGPSELFF.

The rearrangement uses TRBV20-1 and TRBJ2-1; TCRdb's D call of TRBD2 is untestable without DNA. Germline V gene lookup returns CDR1 DFQATT and CDR2 SNEGSKA (reference sequence). CDR3 length equals 15 residues. CDR3 sequence: CSAPRQRGALNEQFF.

The chain couples TRBV5-6 to TRBJ2-3; checking the TCRdb D call of TRBD2 is not possible without DNA. Germline CDR1 and CDR2: SGHDT and YYEEEE. This CDR3 region has 15 residues. The CDR3 region is CASSLDRGAPDTQYF.

V gene TRBV28 combines with J gene TRBJ1-6; TCRdb's D call, TRBD1, is unchecked because there is no DNA. Germline V gives CDR1 MDHEN, CDR2 SYDVKM. The CDR3 totals 15 residues. The CDR3 is CASSSPGQGNSPLHF.

This rearrangement joins TRBV5-6 to TRBJ2-7; TCRdb picks TRBD2, but there is no DNA to check that call. The CDR3 spans 15 residues. Looked up from germline, CDR1 is SGHDT and CDR2 is YYEEEE. The CDR3 is CASSLGPGGTYEQYF. Full variable domain (rest looked up from reference TRBV5-6 and TRBJ2-7): DAGVTQSPTHLIKTRGQQVTLRCSPKSGHDTVSWYQQALGQGPQFIFQYYEEEERQRGNFPDRFSGHQFPNYSSELNVNALLLGDSALYLCASSLGPGGTYEQYFGPGTRLTVT.

V and J are TRBV7-2 and TRBJ1-6. The CDR3 is 17 residues long. In germline, CDR1 is SGHTA, CDR2 FQGNSA. The CDR3: CASSLVSGVTYNSPLHF.

The chain recombines TRBV20-1 with TRBJ2-1; TCRdb's D gene call, TRBD2, goes unchecked for lack of DNA. This CDR3 is built from 18 residues. CDR1 and CDR2 from the germline V gene are DFQATT and SNEGSKA (reference sequence). The CDR3 spells CSALGLAGGLGDYNEQFF.

The chain links TRBV2 to TRBJ1-1. This CDR3 contains 14 residues. Per germline, CDR1 SNHLY and CDR2 FYNNEI. CDR3 loop: CASSIPETNTEAFF.

The CDR3 loop is CASRYTDTQYF. The chain has TRBV5-1 and TRBJ2-3. The germline gives CDR1 SGHRS, CDR2 YFSETQ. The CDR3 is made up of 11 amino acids. The entire variable domain, with the rest obtained from reference TRBV5-1 and TRBJ2-3, is as follows: KAGVTQTPRYLIKTRGQQVTLSCSPISGHRSVSWYQQTPGQGLQFLFEYFSETQRNKGNFPGRFSGRQFSNSRSEMNVSTLELGDSALYLCASRYTDTQYFGPGTRLTVL.

J is TRBJ1-1 and V is TRBV10-3; TCRdb proposes TRBD1, but this gene call is untestable without DNA. In germline, CDR1 is ENHRY, CDR2 SYGVKD. The CDR3 totals 14 residues. CDR3: CATSLQGMNTEAFF.

V is TRBV5-1 and J is TRBJ2-3. The germline gives CDR1 SGHRS, CDR2 YFSETQ. The CDR3 totals 14 residues. This CDR3 is CASSLEGAGGTQYF.

V gene TRBV9 combines with J gene TRBJ2-3; TCRdb names TRBD1, which stays unverified in the absence of DNA. This CDR3 has 13 amino acids. The germline CDR1 and CDR2 sequences are SGDLS and YYNGEE. CDR3 sequence: CASSGTVTDTQYF.

The chain couples TRBV10-2 to TRBJ2-2; with no DNA, the TCRdb D assignment of TRBD2 cannot be verified. Looked up from germline, CDR1 is WSHSY and CDR2 is SAAADI. This CDR3 spans 16 amino acids. The CDR3 sequence: CASKLSGGGSSGELFF.

V usage is TRBV20-1 and J usage is TRBJ2-1; checking the TCRdb D call of TRBD2 is not possible without DNA. The CDR3 runs to 16 residues. The germline CDR1 and CDR2 sequences are DFQATT and SNEGSKA (reference sequence). This chain's CDR3 is CSAPPRVSSSYNEQFF.

This chain joins TRBV18 and TRBJ2-1; as DNA is missing, the TRBD2 call by TCRdb cannot be tested. The CDR3 is 17 amino acids. The V gene's germline CDR1 is KGHSH and CDR2 LQKENI. The CDR3 sequence: CASSPNVGDTRRSEQFF.

The chain couples TRBV14 to TRBJ2-7. Germline CDR1 is SGHDN and CDR2 is FVKESK. This CDR3 is 14 amino acids long. The CDR3 reads CASSHLANSYEQYF.

The chain combines TRBV11-1 with TRBJ2-2; TCRdb's D call of TRBD2 is untestable without DNA. Germline lookup yields CDR1 SGHAT and CDR2 FQDESV (reference sequence). This CDR3 spans 18 amino acids. This chain's CDR3 is CASSLKDSWGLETGELFF.